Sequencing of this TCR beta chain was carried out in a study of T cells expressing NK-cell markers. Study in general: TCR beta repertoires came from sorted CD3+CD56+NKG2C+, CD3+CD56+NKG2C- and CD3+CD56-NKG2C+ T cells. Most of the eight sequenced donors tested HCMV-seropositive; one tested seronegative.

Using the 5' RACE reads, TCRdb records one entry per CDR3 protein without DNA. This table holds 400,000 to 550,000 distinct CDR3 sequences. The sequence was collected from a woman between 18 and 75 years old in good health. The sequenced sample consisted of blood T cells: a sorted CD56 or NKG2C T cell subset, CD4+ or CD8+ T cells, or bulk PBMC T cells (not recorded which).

The CDR3: CSVDGIGQGRGTEAFF. The rearrangement links TRBV29-1 to TRBJ1-1; as DNA is missing, the TRBD1 call by TCRdb cannot be tested. Germline V lookup: CDR1 SQVTM, CDR2 ANQGSEA. The CDR3 length is 16 residues.